The clone carrying this TCR beta chain was counted a few times. Antigen unknown. Individual cDNA molecules carried attached unique molecular identifiers. TCRdb redid the calling of the 5' RACE reads with MiXCR, one entry per CDR3 protein. The sample includes 75,000 to 95,000 distinct CDR3 sequences, 15% to 20% seen only once; the top ten take 5% to 5.5%. The germline V gene encodes CDR1 SGDLS and CDR2 YYNGEE. CDR3 length equals 16 residues. Trimming stripped 5 bases from V and 4 bases from J, with 20 bases between. These data are taken from a study of early T cells in non-severe SARS-CoV-2 infection. General observations from the study: Matches to VDJdb favored anti-spike CD8 responses and missed private and CD4 specificities.

The chain employs TRBV9 and TRBJ2-3, with D perhaps matching TRBD1 (6 bases). The input for sequencing was whole blood, taken at baseline. The sequence was collected from an adult who was a healthcare worker with PCR-confirmed SARS-CoV-2 infection or an uninfected control (not recorded which). The CDR3 loop is CASSSLEVAGADTQYF. The CDR3 DNA reads TGTGCCAGCAGTTCCCTTGAGGTGGCAGGGGCAGATACGCAGTATTTT.